Each of the 16 T cell receptor beta chains below was sequenced from the same sample in a study of blood T cell dynamics during melanoma immunotherapy. Using immunoSEQ multiplex PCR, the repertoire was profiled, and TCRdb retains in-frame clones only, with some absent. The sample includes 4,900 or so clones, about 90% seen only once; the top ten take over 30%. The time point was: week 3, after first cycle of checkpoint inhibitor. Sequencing used blood, obtained from a patient treated with checkpoint blockade. The source of these receptors is a human donor with melanoma.

The V gene is TRBV7-2, the J gene TRBJ2-7; 14 nucleotides align to TRBD2. Trimming took 4 bases from V and 5 from J; bases not matched to a gene: 7. Germline CDR1 SGHTA, CDR2 FQGNSA. The CDR3 loop spans 16 amino acids. In DNA form, the CDR3 reads TGTGCCAGCAGCTCAAGGGGACTAGCGGGAGTGCACGAGCAGTACTTC. Translated, it gives CASSSRGLAGVHEQYF.

The chain uses TRBV2 and TRBJ2-1; D not resolved. The length of the CDR3 is 15 residues. V shed 8 bases and J shed 5 bases, with 19 bases lying between them. Germline V gene lookup returns CDR1 SNHLY and CDR2 FYNNEI. CDR3 sequence: CASGDAQIGNNEQFF. The CDR3 DNA reads TGTGCCAGCGGCGACGCACAGATCGGAAACAATGAGCAGTTCTTC.

J is TRBJ1-2 and V is TRBV29-1; perhaps TRBD1 as D (5 bases). CDR3 length: 13 amino acids. Between the trimmed V and J ends, which lost 0 bases and 8 bases, there was a span of 13 bases. The germline CDR1 and CDR2 sequences are SQVTM and ANQGSEA. CDR3 DNA sequence: TGCAGCGTTGAAGATTTGGGGGAGCGGGGCTACACCTTC. Encoded protein: CSVEDLGERGYTF.

V is TRBV5-1 and J is TRBJ2-1; D ambiguous. The CDR3 runs to 14 residues. Trimming took 1 base from V and 4 from J, leaving 9 bases between them. Germline V gene lookup returns CDR1 SGHRS and CDR2 YFSETQ. In DNA form, the CDR3 reads TGCGCCAGCAGCTTGTTGCAAGGGTACAATGAGCAGTTCTTC. Amino acids: CASSLLQGYNEQFF. The complete variable domain, with remaining parts taken from reference TRBV5-1 and TRBJ2-1, reads KAGVTQTPRYLIKTRGQQVTLSCSPISGHRSVSWYQQTPGQGLQFLFEYFSETQRNKGNFPGRFSGRQFSNSRSEMNVSTLELGDSALYLCASSLLQGYNEQFFGPGTRLTVL.

This clone was seen a handful of times. J is TRBJ2-2 and V is TRBV6-5, with D uncertain. V gave up 0 bases and J gave up 3 bases, with 5 bases separating them. This CDR3 comprises 14 residues. CDR1 and CDR2 (germline): MNHEY, SVGAGI. DNA of the CDR3: TGTGCCAGCAGTTACTCGCAGGACACCGGGGAGCTGTTTTTT. Protein sequence: CASSYSQDTGELFF.

V and J are TRBV19 and TRBJ2-1; no clear D gene. V was pared by 3 bases and J by 10 bases, with 10 bases between. There are 12 residues in the CDR3. Germline V CDR1 and CDR2: LNHDA, SQIVND (reference sequence). CDR3 nucleotides: TGTGCCAGTAGTATCGGTGGCCGGGAGCAGTTCTTC. Translating it yields CASSIGGREQFF.

V is TRBV6-1 and J is TRBJ2-7; D gene ambiguous. The germline CDR1 and CDR2 sequences are MNHNS and SASEGT. CDR3 length equals 11 residues. V gave up 1 base and J gave up 13 bases, with 11 bases separating them. The CDR3 reads CASSEEYSLYF. The CDR3, as DNA: TGTGCCAGCAGTGAAGAATACAGTCTCTACTTC.

The CDR3 coding sequence is TGTGCCAGCAGCCCCCGCCTAGGTGGGGCGGAACAAGAGACCCAGTACTTC. It is translated as CASSPRLGGAEQETQYF. This chain links TRBV11-3 with TRBJ2-5; D perhaps matches TRBD1 (5 bases). CDR3 length: 17 amino acids. Germline V lookup: CDR1 SGHNT, CDR2 YENEEA. Trimming took off 5 bases at V and 2 bases at J, with 21 bases between the two ends.

This clone occurred once. In DNA form, the CDR3 reads TGCGCCAGCAGCCAAGCCCATGGGGGACTAGGAAACAATGAGCAGTTCTTC. It is translated as CASSQAHGGLGNNEQFF. The gene calls are TRBV4-3 and TRBJ2-1; TRBD2 matches at 8 bases. CDR1 is LGHNA, CDR2 YSLEER, per germline. This CDR3 is 17 amino acids long. J was trimmed by 5 bases and V by 1 base; bases with no gene match: 10.

The chain has TRBV15 and TRBJ1-2; 9 bases line up with TRBD1. Trimming cost V 5 bases and J 4 bases; bases outside gene matches: 5. From germline, CDR1 is LNHNV and CDR2 YYDKDF (reference sequence). The CDR3 sequence is 14 residues long. In nucleotides, the CDR3 is TGTGCCACCAGCTACCGGGACAGGGCCTATGGCTACACCTTC. It specifies CATSYRDRAYGYTF.

This chain connects TRBV5-1 to TRBJ2-7; 14 positions match TRBD2. The CDR3 length is 14 residues. J gave up 7 bases and V 5 bases, and 5 bases lay outside the gene matches. Germline CDR1 reads SGHRS; CDR2 reads YFSETQ. CDR3 DNA sequence: TGCGCCAGCAGAGCAGGACTAGCGGGAGGTGAGCAGTACTTC. This gives the protein CASRAGLAGGEQYF.

Here the CDR3 reads CASSYSTGGSGNTIYF. The CDR3 DNA reads as TGTGCCAGCAGTTACTCTACAGGGGGCTCTGGAAACACCATATATTTT. The V call is TRBV6-6, the J call TRBJ1-3; 8 bases line up with TRBD1. Germline lookup yields CDR1 MNHNY and CDR2 SVGAGI (reference sequence). The length of the CDR3 is 16 residues. The V segment lost 0 bases and the J segment 0 bases; nucleotides outside the gene matches: 1.

The V gene is TRBV7-3, the J gene TRBJ1-5; possible D gene TRBD1, 5 bases. CDR1 SGHTA and CDR2 FQGTGA come from the germline V gene. The V and J ends lost 3 bases and 4 bases respectively, with 10 bases between them. This CDR3 comprises 14 residues. The CDR3 DNA follows: TGTGCCAGCAGCTTGATCGGGGGAAATCAGCCCCAGCATTTT. It encodes CASSLIGGNQPQHF. Full variable domain (missing parts from reference TRBV7-3 and TRBJ1-5): GAGVSQTPSNKVTEKGKYVELRCDPISGHTALYWYRQSLGQGPEFLIYFQGTGAADDSGLPNDRFFAVRPEGSVSTLKIQRTERGDSAVYLCASSLIGGNQPQHFGDGTRLSIL.

This chain joins TRBV7-6 and TRBJ1-5, with 7 positions matching TRBD1. The CDR3 runs to 13 residues. Germline V gene lookup returns CDR1 SGHVS and CDR2 FNYEAQ. V lost 5 bases, J lost 6 bases, and 4 bases stayed unmatched. As DNA, the CDR3 is TGTGCCAGCAGCACAGGACAGGCTCAGCCCCAGCATTTT. Encoded protein: CASSTGQAQPQHF.

The chain carries TRBV5-1 and TRBJ1-1, with D uncertain. CDR1 and CDR2 from the germline V gene are SGHRS and YFSETQ. CDR3 length: 13 residues. V shed 0 bases and J shed 7 bases, with 10 bases lying between them. CDR3 nucleotides: TGCGCCAGCAGCTTGGATACACCCAGTGAAGCTTTCTTT. Translation: CASSLDTPSEAFF.

V usage is TRBV19 and J usage is TRBJ1-2, with unresolved D. With 2 bases removed from V and 8 bases from J, the gap between germline ends came to 15 bases. Germline CDR1 and CDR2: LNHDA and SQIVND (reference sequence). This CDR3 contains 14 residues. As DNA, the CDR3 is TGTGCCAGTAGTATATGGCCTCCTTCTCGGGGCTACACCTTC. Translating gives CASSIWPPSRGYTF.